Listed here is a single T cell receptor beta chain. The antigen remains unidentified. CD45RO/CCR7/CD25/CD127/CD95/CD27 sorting isolated CD4+ naive, central memory, regulatory and stem cell-like memory cells. The source of the sample is a study of beta chain features in type 1 diabetes. Study details: All samples together contributed around 98,000,000 sorted cells for examination. Study observations and caveats: Researchers cautioned that cDNA sequencing could over-represent cells with high TCR expression. Among all four CD4+ subsets, Type 1 diabetes patients had TCRB CDR3s that were moderately but significantly shorter. The study found that naive, central memory and Treg TCRB repertoires appeared more similar in patients than in healthy donors.

With V trimmed by 0 bases and J by 7 bases, 6 bases remained unmatched. This CDR3 is built from 15 residues. CDR1 and CDR2 (germline): ENHRY, SYGVKD. Sequenced material consisted of expressed TCRB transcripts (all of the isolated RNA was reverse transcribed). The repertoire was sequenced with immunoSEQ multiplex PCR; TCRdb's copy has only in-frame clones and lacks some. The sample contains around 180,000 clones, approximately 7.8% of which appear only once. The chain uses TRBV10-3 and TRBJ2-1; 7 positions match TRBD2. Sequenced material: central memory CD4+ T cells from blood. The clonotype originates from a woman in her thirties or forties with type 1 diabetes. CDR3 sequence (DNA): TGTGCCATCAGTGAGTCTCGCGGGAGTACAAATGAGCAGTTCTTC. Translation: CAISESRGSTNEQFF.